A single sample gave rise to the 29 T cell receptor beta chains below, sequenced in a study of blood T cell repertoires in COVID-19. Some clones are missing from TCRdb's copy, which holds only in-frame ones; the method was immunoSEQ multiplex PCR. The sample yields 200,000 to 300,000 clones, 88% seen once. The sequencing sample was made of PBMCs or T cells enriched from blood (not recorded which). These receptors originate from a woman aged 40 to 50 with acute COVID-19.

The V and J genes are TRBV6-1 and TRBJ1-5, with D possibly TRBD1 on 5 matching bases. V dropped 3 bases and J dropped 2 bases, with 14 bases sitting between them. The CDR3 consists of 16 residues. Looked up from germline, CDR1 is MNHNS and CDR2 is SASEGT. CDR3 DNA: TGTGCCAGCAGTGATTCGAGGGGCGGGGGCAATCAGCCCCAGCATTTT. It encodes CASSDSRGGGNQPQHF.

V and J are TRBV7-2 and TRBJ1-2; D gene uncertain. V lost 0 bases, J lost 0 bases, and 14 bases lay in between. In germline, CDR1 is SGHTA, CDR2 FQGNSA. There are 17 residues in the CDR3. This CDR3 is CASSLAPRSVANYGYTF. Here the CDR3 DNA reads TGTGCCAGCAGCTTAGCGCCTAGGTCCGTAGCTAACTATGGCTACACCTTC.

The CDR3 DNA reads TGTGCCAGCAGGGATCGGGACAGGGGGCGGGACACTGAAGCTTTCTTT. This translates into CASRDRDRGRDTEAFF. The chain combines TRBV27 with TRBJ1-1; 12 bases align to TRBD1. This CDR3 contains 16 residues. The germline V gene has CDR1 MNHEY and CDR2 SMNVEV (reference sequence). J was trimmed by 3 bases and V by 6 bases; bases with no gene match: 8.

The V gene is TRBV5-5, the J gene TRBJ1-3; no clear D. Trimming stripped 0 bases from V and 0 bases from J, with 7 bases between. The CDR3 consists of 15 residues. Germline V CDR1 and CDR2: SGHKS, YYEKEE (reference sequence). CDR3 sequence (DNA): TGTGCCAGCAGCTTGGGGCGGATCTCTGGAAACACCATATATTTT. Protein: CASSLGRISGNTIYF.

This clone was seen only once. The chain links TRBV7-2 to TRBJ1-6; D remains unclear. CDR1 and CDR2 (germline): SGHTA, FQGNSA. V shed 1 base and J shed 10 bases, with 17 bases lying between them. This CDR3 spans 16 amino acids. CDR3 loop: CASSLVRTRGGSPLHF. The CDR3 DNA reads TGTGCCAGCAGCTTAGTACGGACGAGAGGAGGCTCACCCCTCCACTTT. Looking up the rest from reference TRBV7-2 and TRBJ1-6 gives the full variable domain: GAGVSQSPSNKVTEKGKDVELRCDPISGHTALYWYRQSLGQGLEFLIYFQGNSAPDKSGLPSDRFSAERTGGSVSTLTIQRTQQEDSAVYLCASSLVRTRGGSPLHFGNGTRLTVT.

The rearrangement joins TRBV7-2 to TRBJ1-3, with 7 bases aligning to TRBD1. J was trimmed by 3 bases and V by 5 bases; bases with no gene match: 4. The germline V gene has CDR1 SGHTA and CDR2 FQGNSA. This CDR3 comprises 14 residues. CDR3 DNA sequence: TGTGCCAGCAGCGGAGGGACAGTTGGAAACACCATATATTTT. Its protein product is CASSGGTVGNTIYF.

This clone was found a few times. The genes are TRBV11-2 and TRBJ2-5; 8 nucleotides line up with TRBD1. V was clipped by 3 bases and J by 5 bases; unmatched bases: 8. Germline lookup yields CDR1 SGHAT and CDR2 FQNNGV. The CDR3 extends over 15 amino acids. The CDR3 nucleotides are TGTGCCAGCAGCTTGGGTGACAGGGGCGGCGAGACCCAGTACTTC. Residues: CASSLGDRGGETQYF.

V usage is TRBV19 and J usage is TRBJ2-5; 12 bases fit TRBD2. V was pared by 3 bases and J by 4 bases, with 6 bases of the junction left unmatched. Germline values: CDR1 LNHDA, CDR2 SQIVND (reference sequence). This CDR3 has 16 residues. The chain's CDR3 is CASSIRLAGGRETQYF. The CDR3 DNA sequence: TGTGCCAGTAGTATCCGGCTAGCGGGGGGGCGAGAGACCCAGTACTTC.

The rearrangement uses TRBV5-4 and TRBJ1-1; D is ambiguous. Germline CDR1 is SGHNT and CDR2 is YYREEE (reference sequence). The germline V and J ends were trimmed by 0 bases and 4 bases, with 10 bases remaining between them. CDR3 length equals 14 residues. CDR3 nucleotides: TGTGCCAGCAGCTTGGTGTCAGCGGGCACTGAAGCTTTCTTT. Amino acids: CASSLVSAGTEAFF.

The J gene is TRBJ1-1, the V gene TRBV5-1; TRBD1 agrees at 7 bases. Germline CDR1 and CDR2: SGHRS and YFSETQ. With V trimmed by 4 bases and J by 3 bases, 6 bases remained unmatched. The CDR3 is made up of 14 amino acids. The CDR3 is CASSGATGDTEAFF. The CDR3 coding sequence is TGCGCCAGCAGCGGGGCTACAGGGGACACTGAAGCTTTCTTT. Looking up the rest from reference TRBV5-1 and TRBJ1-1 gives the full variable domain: KAGVTQTPRYLIKTRGQQVTLSCSPISGHRSVSWYQQTPGQGLQFLFEYFSETQRNKGNFPGRFSGRQFSNSRSEMNVSTLELGDSALYLCASSGATGDTEAFFGQGTRLTVV.

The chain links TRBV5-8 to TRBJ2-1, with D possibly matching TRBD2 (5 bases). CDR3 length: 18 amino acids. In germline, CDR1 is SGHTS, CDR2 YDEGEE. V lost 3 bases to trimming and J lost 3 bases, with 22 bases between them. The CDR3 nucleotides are TGTGCCAGCAGCTACCTCGAGGGCGGTAACGTTATCTACAATGAGCAGTTCTTC. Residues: CASSYLEGGNVIYNEQFF.

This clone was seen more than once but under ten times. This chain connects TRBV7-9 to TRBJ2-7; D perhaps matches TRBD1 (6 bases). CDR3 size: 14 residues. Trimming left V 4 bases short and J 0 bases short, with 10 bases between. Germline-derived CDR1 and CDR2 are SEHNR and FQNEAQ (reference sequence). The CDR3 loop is CASSSVGGSYEQYV. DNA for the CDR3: TGTGCCAGCAGCTCTGTAGGGGGCTCCTACGAGCAGTACGTC.

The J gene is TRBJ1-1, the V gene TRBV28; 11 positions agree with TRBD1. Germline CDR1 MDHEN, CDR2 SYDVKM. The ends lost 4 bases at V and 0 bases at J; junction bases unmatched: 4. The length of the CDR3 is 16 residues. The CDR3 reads CASSSPGQGVNTEAFF. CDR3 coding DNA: TGTGCCAGCAGTTCTCCGGGACAGGGGGTGAACACTGAAGCTTTCTTT.

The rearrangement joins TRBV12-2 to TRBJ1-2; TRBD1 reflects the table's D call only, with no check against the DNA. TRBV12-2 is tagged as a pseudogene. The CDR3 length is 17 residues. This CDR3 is CASRFYCIRDTLCGYTF. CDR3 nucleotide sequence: TGTGCAAGTCGCTTTTACTGCATCCGGGACACCCTTTGTGGCTACACCTTC.

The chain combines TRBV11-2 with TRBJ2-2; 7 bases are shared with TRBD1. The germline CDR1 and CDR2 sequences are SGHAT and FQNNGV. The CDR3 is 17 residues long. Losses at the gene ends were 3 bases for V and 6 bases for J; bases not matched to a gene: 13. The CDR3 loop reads CASSLATGIVPAGELFF. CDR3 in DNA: TGTGCCAGCAGCTTGGCGACAGGGATAGTTCCGGCCGGGGAGCTGTTTTTT.

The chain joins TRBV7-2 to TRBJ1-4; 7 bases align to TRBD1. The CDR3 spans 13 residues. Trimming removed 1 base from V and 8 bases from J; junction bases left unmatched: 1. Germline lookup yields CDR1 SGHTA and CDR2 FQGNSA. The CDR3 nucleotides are TGTGCCAGCAGCTTAGTGACAGGGGAAAAACTGTTTTTT. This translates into CASSLVTGEKLFF.

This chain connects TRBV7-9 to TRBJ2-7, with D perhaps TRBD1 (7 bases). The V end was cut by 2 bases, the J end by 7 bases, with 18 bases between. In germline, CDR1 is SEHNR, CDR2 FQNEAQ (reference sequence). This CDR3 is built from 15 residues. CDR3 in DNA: TGTGCCAGCAGCTTAAACCAGGGGGGAGTCCCAGAGCAGTACTTC. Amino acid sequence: CASSLNQGGVPEQYF. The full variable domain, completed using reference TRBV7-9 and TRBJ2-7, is DTGVSQNPRHKITKRGQNVTFRCDPISEHNRLYWYRQTLGQGPEFLTYFQNEAQLEKSRLLSDRFSAERPKGSFSTLEIQRTEQGDSAMYLCASSLNQGGVPEQYFGPGTRLTVT.

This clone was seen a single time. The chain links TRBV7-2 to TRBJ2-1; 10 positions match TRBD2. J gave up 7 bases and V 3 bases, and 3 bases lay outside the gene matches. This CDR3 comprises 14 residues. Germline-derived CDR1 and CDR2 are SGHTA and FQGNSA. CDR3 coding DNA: TGTGCCAGCAGCTTCGCTAGCGGGAGAAATGAGCAGTTCTTC. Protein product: CASSFASGRNEQFF. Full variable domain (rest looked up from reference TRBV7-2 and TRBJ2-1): GAGVSQSPSNKVTEKGKDVELRCDPISGHTALYWYRQSLGQGLEFLIYFQGNSAPDKSGLPSDRFSAERTGGSVSTLTIQRTQQEDSAVYLCASSFASGRNEQFFGPGTRLTVL.

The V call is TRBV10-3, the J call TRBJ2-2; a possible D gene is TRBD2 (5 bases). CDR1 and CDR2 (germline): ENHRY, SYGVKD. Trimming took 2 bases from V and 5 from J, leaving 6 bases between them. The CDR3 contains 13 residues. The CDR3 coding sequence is TGTGCCATCAGTGAGGGAGGAACCGGGGAGCTGTTTTTT. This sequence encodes CAISEGGTGELFF.

CDR3 loop: CASSLAGPYTEAFF. As DNA, the CDR3 is TGTGCCAGCAGCTTAGCTGGCCCATACACTGAAGCTTTCTTT. This chain links TRBV7-2 with TRBJ1-1, with D unclear. V dropped 0 bases and J dropped 3 bases, with 8 bases sitting between them. The CDR3 has 14 amino acids. CDR1 SGHTA and CDR2 FQGNSA come from the germline V gene.

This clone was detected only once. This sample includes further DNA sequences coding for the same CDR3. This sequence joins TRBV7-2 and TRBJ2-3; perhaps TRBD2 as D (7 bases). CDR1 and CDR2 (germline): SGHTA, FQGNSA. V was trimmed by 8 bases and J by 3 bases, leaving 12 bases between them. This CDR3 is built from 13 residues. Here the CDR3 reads CASEGGRTDTQYF. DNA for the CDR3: TGTGCCAGCGAGGGGGGGCGGACAGATACGCAGTATTTT.

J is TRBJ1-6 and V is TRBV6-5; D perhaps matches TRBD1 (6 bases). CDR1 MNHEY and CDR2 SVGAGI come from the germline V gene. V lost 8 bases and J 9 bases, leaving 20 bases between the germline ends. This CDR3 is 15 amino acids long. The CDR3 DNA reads TGTGCCAGCTCTGGCGCCAGGGGCAATATTTCACCCCTCCACTTT. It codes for CASSGARGNISPLHF.

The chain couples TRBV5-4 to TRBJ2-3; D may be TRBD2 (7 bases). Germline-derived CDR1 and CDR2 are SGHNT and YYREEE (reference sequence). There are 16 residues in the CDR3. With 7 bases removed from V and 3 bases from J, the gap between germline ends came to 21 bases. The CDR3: CASLPSWGGGTDTQYF. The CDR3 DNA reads TGTGCCAGCCTCCCCTCTTGGGGAGGGGGGACAGATACGCAGTATTTT.

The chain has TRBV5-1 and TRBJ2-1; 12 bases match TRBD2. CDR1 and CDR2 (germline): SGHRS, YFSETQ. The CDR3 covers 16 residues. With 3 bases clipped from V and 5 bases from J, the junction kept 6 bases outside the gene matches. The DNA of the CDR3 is TGCGCCAGCAGCTCGGACACTAGCGGGGGGCACAATGAGCAGTTCTTC. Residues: CASSSDTSGGHNEQFF. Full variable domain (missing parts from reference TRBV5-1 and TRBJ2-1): KAGVTQTPRYLIKTRGQQVTLSCSPISGHRSVSWYQQTPGQGLQFLFEYFSETQRNKGNFPGRFSGRQFSNSRSEMNVSTLELGDSALYLCASSSDTSGGHNEQFFGPGTRLTVL.

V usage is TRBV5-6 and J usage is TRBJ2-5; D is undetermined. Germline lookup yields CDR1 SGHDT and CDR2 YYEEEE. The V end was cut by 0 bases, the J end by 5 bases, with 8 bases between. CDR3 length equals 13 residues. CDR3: CASSLAGRETQYF. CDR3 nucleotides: TGTGCCAGCAGCTTGGCGGGTAGGGAGACCCAGTACTTC.

The DNA for the CDR3 is TGTGCCAGCAGTGTCCTAGGGAACACTGAAGCTTTCTTT. Translated: CASSVLGNTEAFF. The V call is TRBV2, the J call TRBJ1-1; D unresolved. Trimming removed 4 bases from V and 1 base from J, with 7 bases in between. This CDR3 is 13 amino acids long. From germline, CDR1 is SNHLY and CDR2 FYNNEI.

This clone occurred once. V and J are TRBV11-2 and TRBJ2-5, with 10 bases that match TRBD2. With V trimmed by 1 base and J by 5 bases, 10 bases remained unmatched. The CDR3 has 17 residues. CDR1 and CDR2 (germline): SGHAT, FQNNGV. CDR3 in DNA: TGTGCCAGCAGCTTAGGGACAAAGCGGGAGGGCCGTGAGACCCAGTACTTC. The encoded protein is CASSLGTKREGRETQYF.

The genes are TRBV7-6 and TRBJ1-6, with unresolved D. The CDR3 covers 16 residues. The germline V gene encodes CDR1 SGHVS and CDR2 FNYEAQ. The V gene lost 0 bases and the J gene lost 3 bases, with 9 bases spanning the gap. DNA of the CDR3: TGTGCCAGCAGCTTAGCGGTCCCAGACTATAATTCACCCCTCCACTTT. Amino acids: CASSLAVPDYNSPLHF.

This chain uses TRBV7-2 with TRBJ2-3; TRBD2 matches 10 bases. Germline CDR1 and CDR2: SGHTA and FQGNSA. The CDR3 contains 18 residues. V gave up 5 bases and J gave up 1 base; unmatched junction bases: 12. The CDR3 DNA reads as TGTGCCAGCAGCCGCCGCCTCAGAACTAGCGGGGGCACAGATACGCAGTATTTT. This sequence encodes CASSRRLRTSGGTDTQYF. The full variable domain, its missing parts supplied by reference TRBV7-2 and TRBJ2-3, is GAGVSQSPSNKVTEKGKDVELRCDPISGHTALYWYRQSLGQGLEFLIYFQGNSAPDKSGLPSDRFSAERTGGSVSTLTIQRTQQEDSAVYLCASSRRLRTSGGTDTQYFGPGTRLTVL.